Listed below are T cell receptor beta chains from one sample, sequenced in a study of T-cell reconstitution after alpha-beta-depleted transplantation in children. A single record per CDR3 protein comes from TCRdb applying MiXCR to the PCR reads. The sample carries under 85,000 distinct CDR3 sequences, around a sixth recorded once. The sequenced sample was PBMCs, mostly from graft donor cells, obtained 360 days after TCRalphabeta/CD19-depleted stem cell transplant. The receptor source for this set is a male patient aged 2-15 years who had a stem cell transplant for acute lymphoblastic leukemia, so the T cells may come from the graft donor. Both conserved end residues are trimmed from each CDR3. The order of the fields is D gene, V gene, CDR3 protein. A D gene is named only where the DNA matches it firmly.

>TRBD2|TRBV4-2
ASSQEISLAVRTDTQY
>NA|TRBV12-3/TRBV12-4
ASSLYAGTFYEQY
>TRBD1|TRBV6-2/TRBV6-3
ASRPTGTGGKDTQY
>NA|TRBV6-2/TRBV6-3
ASSYGAGTEAF
>NA|TRBV5-1
ASRGDGAPSGANVLT
>NA|TRBV7-9
ASSSGAWSNQPQH
>TRBD1|TRBV20-1
SATPGQGALSSYEQY
>NA|TRBV20-1
SARVGYNEQF
>TRBD2|TRBV11-2
ASSFSGRGRTDTQY
>TRBD2|TRBV28
ASSLGGESYNEQF
>TRBD2|TRBV20-1
SARTAGTSGKETQY
>TRBD2|TRBV11-2
ASKTPGLAPFMYNEQF
>TRBD2|TRBV12-3/TRBV12-4
ASRRTGTRKETQY
>NA|TRBV4-1
ASTSSPYNEQF
>TRBD2|TRBV7-9
ASSLGLATYEQY
>TRBD1|TRBV12-3/TRBV12-4
ASSLRDRIHEQF
>TRBD1|TRBV6-2/TRBV6-3
ASSPHRGGAKNIQY
>NA|TRBV12-3/TRBV12-4
ASSYSLSGANVLT
>TRBD1|TRBV19
ASSIDQGTGVDEQF
>TRBD2|TRBV10-3
AISESAGVGETQY
>TRBD1|TRBV4-1
ASSRRGGTGGYGTEAF
>TRBD1|TRBV19
ASSIAGQGFYEQY
>TRBD2|TRBV7-9
ASTPRILAGEQF
>NA|TRBV7-9
ASSFSFQEQF
>TRBD2|TRBV29-1
SVISGRGADTQY
>TRBD2|TRBV4-1
ASSQEGSGRAYNEQF
>NA|TRBV30
ASAETGNIQY
>NA|TRBV12-3/TRBV12-4
ASSPRRRADNEQF
>NA|TRBV11-3
ASSLVLTYEQY
>NA|TRBV5-1
ASSSISGGDTQY
>TRBD2|TRBV12-3/TRBV12-4
ASSAILTSGSPSSYNEQF
>NA|TRBV11-1
ASSLGSGSFAPLSLLYEQY
>NA|TRBV10-3
AISESRDRFTYEQY
>NA|TRBV27
ASSLSQGGTGELF
>NA|TRBV12-3/TRBV12-4
ASSIHEQF
>NA|TRBV6-6
ASSYGGPF
>NA|TRBV5-5
ASSLVAGNYEQY
>TRBD2|TRBV7-7
ASSLGPAGGSIGEQF